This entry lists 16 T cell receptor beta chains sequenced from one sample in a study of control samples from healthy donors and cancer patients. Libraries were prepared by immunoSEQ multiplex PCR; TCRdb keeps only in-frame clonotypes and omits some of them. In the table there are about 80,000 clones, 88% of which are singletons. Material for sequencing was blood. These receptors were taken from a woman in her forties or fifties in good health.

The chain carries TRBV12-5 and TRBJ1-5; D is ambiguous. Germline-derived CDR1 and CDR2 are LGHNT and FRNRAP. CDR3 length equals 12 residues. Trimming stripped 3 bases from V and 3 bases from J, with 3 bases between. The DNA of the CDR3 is TGTGCTAGTGGTTTTGACAATCAGCCCCAGCATTTT. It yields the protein CASGFDNQPQHF. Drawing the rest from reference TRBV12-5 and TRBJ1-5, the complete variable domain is DARVTQTPRHKVTEMGQEVTMRCQPILGHNTVFWYRQTMMQGLELLAYFRNRAPLDDSGMPKDRFSAEMPDATLATLKIQPSEPRDSAVYFCASGFDNQPQHFGDGTRLSIL.

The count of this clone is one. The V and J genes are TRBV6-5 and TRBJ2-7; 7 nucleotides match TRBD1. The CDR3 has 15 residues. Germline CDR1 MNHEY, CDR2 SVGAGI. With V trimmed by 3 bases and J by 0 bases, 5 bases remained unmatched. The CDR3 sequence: CASSYFTGDSYEQYF. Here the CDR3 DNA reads TGTGCCAGCAGTTATTTTACAGGGGACTCCTACGAGCAGTACTTC.

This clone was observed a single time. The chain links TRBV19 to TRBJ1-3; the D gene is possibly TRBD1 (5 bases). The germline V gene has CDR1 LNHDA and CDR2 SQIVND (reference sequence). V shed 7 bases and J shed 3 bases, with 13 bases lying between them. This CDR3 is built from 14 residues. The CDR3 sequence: CASTRAGGGNTIYF. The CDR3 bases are TGTGCCAGTACCCGGGCCGGGGGTGGAAACACCATATATTTT.

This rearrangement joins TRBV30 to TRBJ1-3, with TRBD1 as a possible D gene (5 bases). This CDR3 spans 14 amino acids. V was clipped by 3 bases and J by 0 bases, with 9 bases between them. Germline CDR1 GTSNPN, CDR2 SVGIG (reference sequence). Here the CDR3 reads CAWRSGYSGNTIYF. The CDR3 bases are TGTGCCTGGAGGTCAGGGTACTCTGGAAACACCATATATTTT.

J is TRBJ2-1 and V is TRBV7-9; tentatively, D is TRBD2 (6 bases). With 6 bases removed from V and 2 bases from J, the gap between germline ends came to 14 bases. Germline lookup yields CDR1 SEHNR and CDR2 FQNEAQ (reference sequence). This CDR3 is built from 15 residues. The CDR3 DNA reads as TGTGCCAGCAGTCCTCAGGGCGGGGCCTACAATGAGCAGTTCTTC. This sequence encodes CASSPQGGAYNEQFF.

The CDR3 DNA reads as TGTGCCAGCAGCTTTCGGTCGGGCCCAGATACGCAGTATTTT. Translated: CASSFRSGPDTQYF. The chain couples TRBV5-4 to TRBJ2-3; D is unresolved. The CDR3 loop spans 14 amino acids. The V gene's germline CDR1 is SGHNT and CDR2 YYREEE (reference sequence). V was pared by 2 bases and J by 4 bases, with 11 bases between.

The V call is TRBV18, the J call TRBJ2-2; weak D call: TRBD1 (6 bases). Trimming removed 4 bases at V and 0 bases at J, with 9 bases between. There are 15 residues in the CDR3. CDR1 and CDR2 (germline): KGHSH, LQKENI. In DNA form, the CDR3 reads TGTGCCAGCTCACAGGGGGTGACGAACACCGGGGAGCTGTTTTTT. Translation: CASSQGVTNTGELFF.

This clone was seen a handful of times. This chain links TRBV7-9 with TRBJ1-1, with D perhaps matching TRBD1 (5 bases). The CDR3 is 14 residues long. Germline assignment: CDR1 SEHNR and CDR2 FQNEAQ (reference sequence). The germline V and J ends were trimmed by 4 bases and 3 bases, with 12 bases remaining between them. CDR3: CASSYRDRDTEAFF. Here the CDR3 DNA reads TGTGCCAGCAGCTACCGGGACCGTGACACTGAAGCTTTCTTT.

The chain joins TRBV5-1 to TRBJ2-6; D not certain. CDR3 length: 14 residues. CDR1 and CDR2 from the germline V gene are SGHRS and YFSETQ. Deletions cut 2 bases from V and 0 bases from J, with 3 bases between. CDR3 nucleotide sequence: TGCGCCAGCAGCTTCAACTCTGGGGCCAACGTCCTGACTTTC. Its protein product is CASSFNSGANVLTF.

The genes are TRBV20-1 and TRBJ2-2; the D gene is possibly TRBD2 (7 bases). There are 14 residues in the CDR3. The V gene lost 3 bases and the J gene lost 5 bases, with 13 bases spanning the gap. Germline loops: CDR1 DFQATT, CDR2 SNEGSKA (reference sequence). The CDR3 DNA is TGCAGTGCTAGTGGGGGGGGCCGGACCGGGGAGCTGTTTTTT. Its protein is CSASGGGRTGELFF.

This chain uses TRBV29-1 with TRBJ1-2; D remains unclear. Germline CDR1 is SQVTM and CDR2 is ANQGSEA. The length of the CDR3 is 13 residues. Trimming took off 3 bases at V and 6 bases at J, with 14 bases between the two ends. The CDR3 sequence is CSVEISSDHGYTF. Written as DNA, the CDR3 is TGCAGCGTTGAGATTAGTTCCGACCATGGCTACACCTTC.

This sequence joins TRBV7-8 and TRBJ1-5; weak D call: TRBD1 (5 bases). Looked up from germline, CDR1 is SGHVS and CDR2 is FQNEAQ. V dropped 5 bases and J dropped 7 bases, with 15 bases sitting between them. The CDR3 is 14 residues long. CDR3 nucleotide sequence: TGTGCCAGCAGCCTGGGGGGGACGGTCCAGCCCCAGCATTTT. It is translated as CASSLGGTVQPQHF. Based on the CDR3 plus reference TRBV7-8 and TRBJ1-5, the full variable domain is GAGVSQSPRYKVAKRGQDVALRCDPISGHVSLFWYQQALGQGPEFLTYFQNEAQLDKSGLPSDRFFAERPEGSVSTLKIQRTQQEDSAVYLCASSLGGTVQPQHFGDGTRLSIL.

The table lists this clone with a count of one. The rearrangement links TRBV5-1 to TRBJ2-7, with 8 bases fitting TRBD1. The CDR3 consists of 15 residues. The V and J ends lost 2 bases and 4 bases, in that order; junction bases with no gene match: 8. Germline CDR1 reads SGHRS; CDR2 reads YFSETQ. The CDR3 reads CASSFVQGVGYEQYF. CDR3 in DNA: TGCGCCAGCAGCTTTGTACAGGGGGTTGGATACGAGCAGTACTTC.

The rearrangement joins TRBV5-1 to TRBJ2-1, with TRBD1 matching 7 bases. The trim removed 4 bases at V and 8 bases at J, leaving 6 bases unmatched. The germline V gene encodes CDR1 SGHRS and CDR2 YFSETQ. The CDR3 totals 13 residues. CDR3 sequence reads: CASSPLTGYEQFF. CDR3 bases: TGCGCCAGCAGCCCACTGACAGGGTATGAGCAGTTCTTC.

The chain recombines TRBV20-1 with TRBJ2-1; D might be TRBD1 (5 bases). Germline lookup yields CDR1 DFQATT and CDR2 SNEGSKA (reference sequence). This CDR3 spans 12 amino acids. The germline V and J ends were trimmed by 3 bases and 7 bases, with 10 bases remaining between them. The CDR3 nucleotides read TGCAGTGCTAGTTGGGGCAGTAATGAGCAGTTCTTC. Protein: CSASWGSNEQFF.

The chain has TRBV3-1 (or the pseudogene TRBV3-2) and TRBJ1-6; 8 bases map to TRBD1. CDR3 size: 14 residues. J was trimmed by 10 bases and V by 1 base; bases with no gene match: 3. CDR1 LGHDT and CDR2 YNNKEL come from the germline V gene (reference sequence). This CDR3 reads CASSQGTGRSPLHF. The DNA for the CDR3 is TGTGCCAGCAGCCAAGGGACAGGGAGATCACCCCTCCACTTT.